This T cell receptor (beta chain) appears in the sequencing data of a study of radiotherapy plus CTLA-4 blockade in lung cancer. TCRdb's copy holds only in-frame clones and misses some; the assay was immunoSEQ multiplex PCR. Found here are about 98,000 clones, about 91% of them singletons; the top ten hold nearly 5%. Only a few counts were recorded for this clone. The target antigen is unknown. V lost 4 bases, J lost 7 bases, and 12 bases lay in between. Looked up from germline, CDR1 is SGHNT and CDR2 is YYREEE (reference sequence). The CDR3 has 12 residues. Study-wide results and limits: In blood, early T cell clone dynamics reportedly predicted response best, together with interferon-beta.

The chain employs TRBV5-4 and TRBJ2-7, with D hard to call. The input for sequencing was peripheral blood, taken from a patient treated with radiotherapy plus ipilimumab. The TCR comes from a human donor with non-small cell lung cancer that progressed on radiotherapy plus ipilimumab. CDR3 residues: CASSRPLGEQYF. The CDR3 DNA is TGTGCCAGCAGCCGCCCGCTCGGGGAGCAGTACTTC.